The present T cell receptor (beta chain) was sequenced within a study of early stage breast cancer tumors. Overall study: Eight ER+/PR+/HER2- tumors were invasive ductal; four were invasive lobular.

Study-wide findings and caveats: Tumor and normal breast were distinguished via blood comparison in about 90% of the 16 patients.

The germline V and J ends were trimmed by 4 bases and 6 bases, with 8 bases remaining between them. This CDR3 spans 12 amino acids. The V gene's germline CDR1 is SNHLY and CDR2 FYNNEI. Some clones are missing from TCRdb's copy, which holds only in-frame ones; the method was immunoSEQ multiplex PCR. The data contain about 51,000 clones, around 78% of them seen just once; the ten biggest clones take up 3.4%. For this clone: Its antigen is undetermined.

Sample: blood. This receptor was obtained from a person aged 35-49 years with breast cancer. The J gene is TRBJ2-3, the V gene TRBV2; D is unresolved. The DNA for the CDR3 is TGTGCCAGCAGTGCCGGCGCGGATACGCAGTATTTT. Its protein is CASSAGADTQYF.